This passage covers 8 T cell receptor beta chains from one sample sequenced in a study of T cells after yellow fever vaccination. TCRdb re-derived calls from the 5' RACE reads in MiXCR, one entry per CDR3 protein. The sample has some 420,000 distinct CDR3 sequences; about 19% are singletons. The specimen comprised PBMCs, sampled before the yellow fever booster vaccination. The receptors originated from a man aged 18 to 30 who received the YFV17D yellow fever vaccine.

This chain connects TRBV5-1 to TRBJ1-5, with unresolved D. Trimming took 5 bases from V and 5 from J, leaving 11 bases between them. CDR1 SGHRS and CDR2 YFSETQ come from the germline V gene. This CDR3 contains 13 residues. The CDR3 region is CASRGQPDQPQHF. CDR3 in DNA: TGCGCCAGCAGAGGGCAACCCGATCAGCCCCAGCATTTT.

CDR3 in DNA: TGTGCCAGCAGCCACCCCTTCTTCGAGCAGTACTTC. Its protein is CASSHPFFEQYF. This chain joins TRBV6-2 or TRBV6-3 and TRBJ2-7; D gene uncertain. Germline-derived CDR1 and CDR2 are MNHEY and SVGEGT. The CDR3 extends over 12 amino acids. With 6 bases removed from V and 6 bases from J, the gap between germline ends came to 12 bases.

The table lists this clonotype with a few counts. The CDR3 sequence: CAIWGLNGYTF. The CDR3 nucleotides are TGTGCCATCTGGGGCCTCAATGGCTACACCTTC. The chain carries TRBV10-3 and TRBJ1-2, with D maybe TRBD1 (5 bases). The V and J ends lost 8 bases and 6 bases respectively, with 10 bases between them. The germline V gene has CDR1 ENHRY and CDR2 SYGVKD. The CDR3 has 11 amino acids.

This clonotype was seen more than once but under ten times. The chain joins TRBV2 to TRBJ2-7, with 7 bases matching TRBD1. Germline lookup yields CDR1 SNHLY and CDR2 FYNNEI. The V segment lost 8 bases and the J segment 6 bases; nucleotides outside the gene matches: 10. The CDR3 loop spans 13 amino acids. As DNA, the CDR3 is TGTGCCAGCGGACGGACAGGCGAGGGCGAGCAGTACGTC. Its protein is CASGRTGEGEQYV.

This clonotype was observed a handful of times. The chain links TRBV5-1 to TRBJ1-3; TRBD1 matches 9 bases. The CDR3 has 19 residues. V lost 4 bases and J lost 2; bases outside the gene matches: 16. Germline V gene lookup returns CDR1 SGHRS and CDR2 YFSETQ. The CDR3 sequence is CASSLRSSGQGTAGNTIYF. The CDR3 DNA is TGCGCCAGCAGCCTAAGGTCGAGTGGACAGGGGACGGCTGGAAACACCATATATTTT.

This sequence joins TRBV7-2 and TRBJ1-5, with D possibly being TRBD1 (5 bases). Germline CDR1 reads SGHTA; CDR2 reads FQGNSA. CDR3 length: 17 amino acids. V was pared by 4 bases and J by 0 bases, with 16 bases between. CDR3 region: CASSSHGRAYSNQPQHF. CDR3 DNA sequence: TGTGCCAGCAGCTCACACGGCAGGGCGTATAGCAATCAGCCCCAGCATTTT.

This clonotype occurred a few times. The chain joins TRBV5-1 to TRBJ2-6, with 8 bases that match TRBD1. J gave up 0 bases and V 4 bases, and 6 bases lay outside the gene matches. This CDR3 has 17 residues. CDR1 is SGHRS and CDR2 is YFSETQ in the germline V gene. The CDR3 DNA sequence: TGCGCCAGCAGCCTGGGACAGGTCCACTCTGGGGCCAACGTCCTGACTTTC. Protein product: CASSLGQVHSGANVLTF.

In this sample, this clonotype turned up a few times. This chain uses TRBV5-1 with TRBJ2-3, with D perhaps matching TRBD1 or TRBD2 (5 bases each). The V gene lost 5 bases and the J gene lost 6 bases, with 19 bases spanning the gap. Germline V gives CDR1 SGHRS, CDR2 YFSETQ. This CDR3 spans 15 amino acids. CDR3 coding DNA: TGCGCCAGCAGTGGGGGAAACTTGGGGATGGATACGCAGTATTTT. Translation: CASSGGNLGMDTQYF.